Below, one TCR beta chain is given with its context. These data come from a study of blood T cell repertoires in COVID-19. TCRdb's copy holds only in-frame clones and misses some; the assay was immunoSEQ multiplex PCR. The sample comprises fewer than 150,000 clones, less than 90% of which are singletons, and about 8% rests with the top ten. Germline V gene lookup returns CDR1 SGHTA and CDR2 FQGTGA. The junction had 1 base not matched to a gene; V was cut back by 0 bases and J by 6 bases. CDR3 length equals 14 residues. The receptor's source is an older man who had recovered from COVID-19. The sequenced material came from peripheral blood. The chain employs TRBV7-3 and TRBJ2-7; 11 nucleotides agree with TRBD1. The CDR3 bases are TGTGCCAGCAGCTTAACGGGGACAGGGGGCGAGCAGTACTTC. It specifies CASSLTGTGGEQYF.